This is a list of T cell receptor beta chains from one sample in a study of T cell repertoires in cytomegalovirus infection. One entry per CDR3 protein results from TCRdb running MiXCR on the reads. The sample yields roughly 630,000 distinct CDR3 sequences, 24% seen once. The sample taken for sequencing was CD8+ T cells from PBMCs. The origin of the receptors is a human donor in good health (CMV status not recorded). Some clones in this sample may be carry-over from other donors' samples. Each CDR3 is given with its conserved first and last residue. D genes are given only for firm matches. The size entry is marked missing in some rows and otherwise reads once, few, many or a size class.

j_gene,abundance,v_gene,d_gene,CDR3nt,CDR3aa
TRBJ2-2,NA,TRBV4-2,NA,TGTGCCAGCAGCCTGATTTTAGCGGAGAACACCGGGGAGCTGTTTTTT,CASSLILAENTGELFF
TRBJ1-5,many,TRBV28,TRBD1,TGTGCCAGCAGTTTTTCGGACAGGGTGGGATTCGAGCCCCAGCATTTT,CASSFSDRVGFEPQHF
TRBJ2-5,many,TRBV12-3/TRBV12-4,NA,TGTGCCAGCAGACCGTCTAGCTCCCAAGAGACCCAGTACTTC,CASRPSSSQETQYF
TRBJ1-4,few,TRBV14,NA,TGTGCCAGCAGCCAAGGAACAGGGTGGACGCCTAATGAAAAACTGTTTTTT,CASSQGTGWTPNEKLFF
TRBJ2-1,many,TRBV6-5,NA,TGTGCCAGCAGTTACGGTCGGGCCAATGAGCAGTTCTTC,CASSYGRANEQFF
TRBJ2-3,NA,TRBV15,NA,TGTGCCACCAGCAGAGATAAAAAGACGCAGTATTTT,CATSRDKKTQYF
TRBJ2-1,NA,TRBV7-9,NA,TGTGCCAGCAGCTCGTTAATTGTGAGGTATGAGCAGTTCTTC,CASSSLIVRYEQFF
TRBJ1-4,once,TRBV20-1,NA,TGCAGTGCTAGAGATGAACCGAAGGAAGGTGACAAACTGTTTTTT,CSARDEPKEGDKLFF
TRBJ2-7,NA,TRBV20-1,TRBD1,TGCAGTGTTTCTCCGGGACAGGGCTACTACGAGCAGTACTTC,CSVSPGQGYYEQYF
TRBJ2-1,many,TRBV24-1,NA,TGTGCCACCAGTGAGTCGCCCCCCCGGGGCAATGAGCAGTTCTTC,CATSESPPRGNEQFF
TRBJ1-1,NA,TRBV29-1,TRBD1,TGCAGCGTTGAAGAGACAGGGAGGCTAATGAACACTGAAGCTTTCTTT,CSVEETGRLMNTEAFF
TRBJ1-5,NA,TRBV28,NA,TGTGCCAGCAGTTCCCTGGACACGGTCCCCATTCAGCCCCAGCATTTT,CASSSLDTVPIQPQHF
TRBJ1-2,NA,TRBV25-1,NA,TGTGCCAGCAGTGAGGGGGTTCTCAACTATGGCTACACCTTC,CASSEGVLNYGYTF
TRBJ1-2,NA,TRBV27,NA,TGTGCCAGCAGTTTCCGGCTGGGGGGGGGATATGGCTACACCTTC,CASSFRLGGGYGYTF
TRBJ1-2,few,TRBV20-1,NA,TGCAGTGCTAGGGGTAGGGGGGGCTATGGCTACACCTTC,CSARGRGGYGYTF
TRBJ2-3,once,TRBV10-3,NA,TGTGCCATCAGAGATACGCAGTATTTT,CAIRDTQYF
TRBJ2-5,many,TRBV14,NA,TGTGCCAGCAGCCAAGTCCGATACCAAGAGACCCAGTACTTC,CASSQVRYQETQYF
TRBJ2-3,many,TRBV6-5,NA,TGTGCCAGCAGTTACGTAGGCACAGATACGCAGTATTTT,CASSYVGTDTQYF
TRBJ1-1,few,TRBV19,NA,TGTGCCAGTAGTGGCGTGGGGGCGGTCTGGTCCACTGAAGCTTTCTTT,CASSGVGAVWSTEAFF
TRBJ2-7,few,TRBV2,NA,TGTGCCAGCATGGACCGTTACGAGCAGTACTTC,CASMDRYEQYF
TRBJ2-4,few,TRBV7-9,NA,TGTGCCAGCAGCCCTGGGGGGTTCCCAAACATTCAGTACTTC,CASSPGGFPNIQYF
TRBJ2-7,NA,TRBV14,NA,TGTGCCAGCAGCCAAGCCCCCGGCTACGAGCAGTACTTC,CASSQAPGYEQYF
TRBJ1-2,many,TRBV7-2,NA,TGTGCCAGCAGCTTAGGAGGGTCCCCCTATGGCTACACCTTC,CASSLGGSPYGYTF
TRBJ2-1,many,TRBV11-3,TRBD2,TGTGCCAGCAGCCCCCGACTAGCGGTGAAGTACAATGAGCAGTTCTTC,CASSPRLAVKYNEQFF
TRBJ2-6,NA,TRBV7-9,NA,TGTGCTAAAGAGCCCCAGTCTGGGGCCAACGTCCTGACTTTC,CAKEPQSGANVLTF
TRBJ1-1,NA,TRBV12-5,NA,TGTACTAGTGGTTTGGTACTCGGAGGGAACACTGAAGCTTTCTTT,CTSGLVLGGNTEAFF
TRBJ2-7,few,TRBV5-1,NA,TGCGCCAGCAGCGCTGCCCCTCCCTACGAGCAGTACTTC,CASSAAPPYEQYF
TRBJ2-1,many,TRBV6-1,NA,TGTGCCAGCAGGCAAATCCGGGACACCTACAATGAGCAGTTCTTC,CASRQIRDTYNEQFF
TRBJ1-2,NA,TRBV25-1,NA,TGTGCCAGCAGTATCGGGGCGGATGGCTACACCTTC,CASSIGADGYTF
TRBJ2-1,few,TRBV19,NA,TGTGCCAGTAGTTTACAGTACAATGAGCAGTTCTTC,CASSLQYNEQFF
TRBJ2-7,few,TRBV7-9,NA,TGTGCCAGCAGCTCTATAGGACAGCCCTACGAGCAGTACTTC,CASSSIGQPYEQYF
TRBJ2-7,many,TRBV7-2,NA,TGTGCCAGCAGCTTAGGATTCGGGCAGGGGATCAGGTCTTACGAGCAGTACTTC,CASSLGFGQGIRSYEQYF
TRBJ1-2,few,TRBV6-6,TRBD1,TGTGCCAGCAGTTATTCGGGACAGGCGAACTATGGCTACACCTTC,CASSYSGQANYGYTF
TRBJ1-2,NA,TRBV12-5,NA,TGTGCTAGTGGTTCACAGCACAATCATGGCTACACCTTC,CASGSQHNHGYTF
TRBJ2-3,NA,TRBV9,TRBD1,TGTGCCAGCAGCGCAGGCAGGGGGCGCGTTTCGGATACGCAGTATTTT,CASSAGRGRVSDTQYF
TRBJ2-7,NA,TRBV6-6,TRBD1,TGTGCCAGCAGTTACTCGGCCAGGGGGAACGAGCAGTACTTC,CASSYSARGNEQYF
TRBJ2-1,few,TRBV5-1,NA,TGCGCCAGCAGCTACGACAGTCTAGCCTACAATGAGCAGTTCTTC,CASSYDSLAYNEQFF